Below, one T cell receptor beta chain is given with its context. Germline CDR1 is MNHEY and CDR2 is SMNVEV (reference sequence). CDR3 length: 14 amino acids. V was trimmed by 6 bases and J by 2 bases, leaving 12 bases between them. The data are from a study of blood T cell repertoires in COVID-19. On the study more broadly: Sites across the United States, Italy and Spain contributed samples from acute and convalescent COVID-19. Nucleic acid was either cDNA or gDNA, and it came from T cells, B-cell-depleted T cells, or PBMCs.

In the study's own analysis: Estimation of nucleated cell counts was performed using reference gene primer amplification. TCRdb's copy holds only in-frame clones and misses some; the assay was immunoSEQ multiplex PCR. V and J calls and clone size follow that table, whereas D and trimming were derived from the DNA. Here the sample spans 60,000 to 75,000 clones, around 83% being singletons. The rearrangement uses TRBV27 and TRBJ2-3; D not certain. This clonotype originated in a human donor in a cohort sampled during active COVID-19. The sample consisted of peripheral blood. The CDR3: CASRMAEYTDTQYF. DNA of the CDR3: TGTGCCAGCAGAATGGCAGAATACACAGATACGCAGTATTTT.